This T cell receptor beta chain was retrieved from a study of blood T cell repertoires in COVID-19. Study-level background: PBMCs, B-cell-depleted T cells, or T cells were the source of the cDNA or gDNA that made up the material.

The authors' processing: It was from reference gene primer amplification that nucleated cell counts were estimated. Method: immunoSEQ multiplex PCR; TCRdb's copy keeps in-frame clones and lacks some. V, J and clone size derive from that table, while D and trimming were established from the DNA sequence. The sample yields 300,000 or so clones, about nine tenths seen once. The study drew participants aged about 18 to 89 years from fewer than 30 US areas. Categorization into cohorts depended on clinical history that participants reported. The length of the CDR3 is 13 residues. Germline V lookup: CDR1 WSHSY, CDR2 SAAADI. V was shortened by 9 bases and J by 3 bases, with 14 bases between the two germline ends. This clone was detected once.

This chain links TRBV10-2 with TRBJ1-1; possible D gene TRBD1, 5 bases. This TCR was recovered from a young woman who had recovered from COVID-19. Sequencing input: PBMCs or T cells enriched from blood (not recorded which). Written as DNA, the CDR3 is TGCGCCAGTTACGACAGAAGTCACACTGAAGCTTTCTTT. It encodes CASYDRSHTEAFF.